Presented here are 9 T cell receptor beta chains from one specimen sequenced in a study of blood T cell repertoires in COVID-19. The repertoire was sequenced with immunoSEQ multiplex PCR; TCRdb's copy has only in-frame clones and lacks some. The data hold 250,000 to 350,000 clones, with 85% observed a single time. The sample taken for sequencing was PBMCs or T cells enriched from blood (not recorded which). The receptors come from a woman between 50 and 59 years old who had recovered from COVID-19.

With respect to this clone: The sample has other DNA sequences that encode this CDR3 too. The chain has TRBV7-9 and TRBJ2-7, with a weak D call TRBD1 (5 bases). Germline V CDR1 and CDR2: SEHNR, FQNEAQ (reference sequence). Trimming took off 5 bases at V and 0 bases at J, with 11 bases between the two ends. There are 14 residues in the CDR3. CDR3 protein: CASSPPDSSYEQYF. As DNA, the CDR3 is TGTGCCAGCAGCCCACCAGACAGCTCCTACGAGCAGTACTTC.

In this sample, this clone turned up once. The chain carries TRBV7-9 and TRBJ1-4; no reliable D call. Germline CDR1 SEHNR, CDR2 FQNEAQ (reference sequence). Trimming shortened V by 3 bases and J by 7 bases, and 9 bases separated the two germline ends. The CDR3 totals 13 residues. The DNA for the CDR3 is TGTGCCAGCAGCTTGGCGGTAGTTGAAAAACTGTTTTTT. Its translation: CASSLAVVEKLFF. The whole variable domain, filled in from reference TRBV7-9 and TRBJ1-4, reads DTGVSQNPRHKITKRGQNVTFRCDPISEHNRLYWYRQTLGQGPEFLTYFQNEAQLEKSRLLSDRFSAERPKGSFSTLEIQRTEQGDSAMYLCASSLAVVEKLFFGSGTQLSVL.

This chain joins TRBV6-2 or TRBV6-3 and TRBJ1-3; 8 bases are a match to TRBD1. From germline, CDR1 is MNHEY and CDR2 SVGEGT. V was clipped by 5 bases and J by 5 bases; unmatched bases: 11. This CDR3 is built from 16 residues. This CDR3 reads CASSPPGTGRRNTIYF. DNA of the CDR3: TGTGCCAGCAGTCCACCCGGGACAGGACGGAGAAACACCATATATTTT.

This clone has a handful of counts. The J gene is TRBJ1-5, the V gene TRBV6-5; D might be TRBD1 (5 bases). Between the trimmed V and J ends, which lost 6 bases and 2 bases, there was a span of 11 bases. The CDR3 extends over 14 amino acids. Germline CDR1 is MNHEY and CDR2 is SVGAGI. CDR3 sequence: CASSQGTGNQPQHF. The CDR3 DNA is TGTGCCAGCAGCCAGGGAACGGGCAATCAGCCCCAGCATTTT.

CDR3 protein: CASSLETAINSPLHF. CDR3 bases: TGCGCCAGCAGCTTGGAAACAGCTATTAATTCACCCCTCCACTTT. The chain employs TRBV5-1 and TRBJ1-6; no definite D call. This CDR3 comprises 15 residues. The germline CDR1 and CDR2 sequences are SGHRS and YFSETQ. V was pared by 0 bases and J by 6 bases, with 10 bases between.

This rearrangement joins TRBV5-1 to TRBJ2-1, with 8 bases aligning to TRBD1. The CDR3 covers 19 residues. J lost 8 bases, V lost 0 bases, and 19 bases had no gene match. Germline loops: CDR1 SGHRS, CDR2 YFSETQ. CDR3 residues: CASSLEGQGAPFNYDEQFF. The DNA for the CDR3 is TGCGCCAGCAGCTTGGAGGGGCAGGGGGCTCCTTTTAATTACGATGAGCAGTTCTTC.

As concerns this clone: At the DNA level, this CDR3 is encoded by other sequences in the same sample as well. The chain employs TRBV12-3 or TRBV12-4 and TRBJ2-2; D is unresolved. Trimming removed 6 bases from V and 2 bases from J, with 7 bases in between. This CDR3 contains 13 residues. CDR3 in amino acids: CASSLLNTGELFF. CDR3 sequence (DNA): TGTGCCAGCAGCCTTCTAAACACCGGGGAGCTGTTTTTT.

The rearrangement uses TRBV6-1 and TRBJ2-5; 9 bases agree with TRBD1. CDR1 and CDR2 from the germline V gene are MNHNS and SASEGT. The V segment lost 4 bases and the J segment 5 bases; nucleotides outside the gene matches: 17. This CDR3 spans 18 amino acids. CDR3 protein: CASSVFTSGTGYLETQYF. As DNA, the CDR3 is TGTGCCAGCAGTGTGTTCACCTCCGGGACAGGGTATCTTGAGACCCAGTACTTC.

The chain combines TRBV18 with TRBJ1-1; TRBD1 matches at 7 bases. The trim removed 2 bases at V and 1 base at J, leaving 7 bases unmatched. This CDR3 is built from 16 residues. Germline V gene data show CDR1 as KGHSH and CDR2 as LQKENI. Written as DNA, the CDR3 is TGTGCCAGCTCACCAATGAGGGACAGTTCGAACACTGAAGCTTTCTTT. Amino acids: CASSPMRDSSNTEAFF.